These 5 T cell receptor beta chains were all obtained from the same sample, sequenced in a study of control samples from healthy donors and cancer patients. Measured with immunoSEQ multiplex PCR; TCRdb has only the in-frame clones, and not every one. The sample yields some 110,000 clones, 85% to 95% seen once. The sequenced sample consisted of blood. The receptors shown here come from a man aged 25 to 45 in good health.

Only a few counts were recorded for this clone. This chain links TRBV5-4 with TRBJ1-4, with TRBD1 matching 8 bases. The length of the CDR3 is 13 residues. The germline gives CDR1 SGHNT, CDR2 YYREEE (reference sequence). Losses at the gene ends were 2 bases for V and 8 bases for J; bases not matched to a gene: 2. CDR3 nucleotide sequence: TGTGCCAGCAGCTTACAGGGGGAAGAAAAACTGTTTTTT. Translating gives CASSLQGEEKLFF.

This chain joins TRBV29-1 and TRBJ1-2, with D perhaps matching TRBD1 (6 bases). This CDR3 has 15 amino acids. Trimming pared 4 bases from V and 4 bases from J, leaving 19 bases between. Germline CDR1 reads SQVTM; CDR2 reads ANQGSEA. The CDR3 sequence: CSVGGQGRIGYGYTF. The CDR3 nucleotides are TGCAGCGTTGGCGGGCAGGGGAGGATTGGCTATGGCTACACCTTC.

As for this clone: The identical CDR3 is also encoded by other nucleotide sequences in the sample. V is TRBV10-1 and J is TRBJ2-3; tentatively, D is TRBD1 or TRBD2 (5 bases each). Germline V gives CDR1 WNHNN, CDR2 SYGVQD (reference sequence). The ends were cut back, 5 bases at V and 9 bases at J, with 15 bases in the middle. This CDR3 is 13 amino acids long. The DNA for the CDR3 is TGCGCCAGCAGTCTGGTTGGGGGTGAGACGCAGTATTTT. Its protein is CASSLVGGETQYF.

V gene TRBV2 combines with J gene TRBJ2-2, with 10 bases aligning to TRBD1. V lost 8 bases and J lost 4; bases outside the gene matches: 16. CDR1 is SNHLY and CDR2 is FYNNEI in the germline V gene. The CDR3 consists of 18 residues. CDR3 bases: TGTGCCAGCTCGGTAGGACGACAGGGGGCTATTAGCACCGGGGAGCTGTTTTTT. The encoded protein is CASSVGRQGAISTGELFF.

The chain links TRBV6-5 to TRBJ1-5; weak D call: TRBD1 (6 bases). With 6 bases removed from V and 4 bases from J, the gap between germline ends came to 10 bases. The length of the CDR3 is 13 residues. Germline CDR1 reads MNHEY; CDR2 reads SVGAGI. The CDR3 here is CASRSQGNQPQHF. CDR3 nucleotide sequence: TGTGCCAGCAGGAGCCAGGGGAATCAGCCCCAGCATTTT.